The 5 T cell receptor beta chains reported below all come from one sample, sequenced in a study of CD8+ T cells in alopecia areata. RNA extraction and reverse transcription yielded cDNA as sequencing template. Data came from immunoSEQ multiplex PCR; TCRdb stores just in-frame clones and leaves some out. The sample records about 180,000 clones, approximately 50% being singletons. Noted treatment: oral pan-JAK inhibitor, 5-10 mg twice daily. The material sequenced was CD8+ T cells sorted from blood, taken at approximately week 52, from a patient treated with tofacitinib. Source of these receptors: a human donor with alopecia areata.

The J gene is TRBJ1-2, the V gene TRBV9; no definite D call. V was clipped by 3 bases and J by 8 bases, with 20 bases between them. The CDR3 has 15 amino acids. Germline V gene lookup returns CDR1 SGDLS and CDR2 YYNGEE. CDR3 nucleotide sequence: TGTGCCAGCAGCGCAGCCGACCTACTGGCCTACGGCTACACCTTC. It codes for CASSAADLLAYGYTF.

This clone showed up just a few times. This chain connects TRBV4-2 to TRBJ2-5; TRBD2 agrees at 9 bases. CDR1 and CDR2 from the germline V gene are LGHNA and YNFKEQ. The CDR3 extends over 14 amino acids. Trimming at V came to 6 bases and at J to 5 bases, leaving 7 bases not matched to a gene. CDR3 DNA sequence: TGTGCCAGCAGAGGCGGGGGGGCCGAGGAGACCCAGTACTTC. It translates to CASRGGGAEETQYF.

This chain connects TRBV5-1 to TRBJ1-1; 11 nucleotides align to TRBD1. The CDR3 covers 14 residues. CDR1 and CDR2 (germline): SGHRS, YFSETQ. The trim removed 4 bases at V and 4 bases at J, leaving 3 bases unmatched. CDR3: CASSAGTGGTEAFF. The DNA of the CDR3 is TGCGCCAGCAGCGCCGGGACAGGGGGCACTGAAGCTTTCTTT.

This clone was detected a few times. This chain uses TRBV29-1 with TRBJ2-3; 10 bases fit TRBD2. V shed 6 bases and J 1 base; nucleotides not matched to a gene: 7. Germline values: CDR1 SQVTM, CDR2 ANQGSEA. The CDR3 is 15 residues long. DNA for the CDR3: TGCAGCGTCTCCCTAACTAGCGGGGGCACAGATACGCAGTATTTT. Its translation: CSVSLTSGGTDTQYF.

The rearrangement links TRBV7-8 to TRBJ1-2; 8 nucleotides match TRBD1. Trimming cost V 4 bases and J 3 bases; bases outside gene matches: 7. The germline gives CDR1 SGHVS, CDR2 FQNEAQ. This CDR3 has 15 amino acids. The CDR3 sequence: CASSWTGTGDYGYTF. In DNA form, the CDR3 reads TGTGCCAGCAGCTGGACCGGGACAGGTGACTATGGCTACACCTTC.